This T cell receptor (beta chain) was obtained from a study of T cell repertoires in cytomegalovirus infection (dated 2019 in TCRdb). With respect to the entire study: Alongside well-studied HLA-B-restricted epitopes, the peptide stimulations were aimed at recently identified HLA-C-restricted CMV epitopes, whose presentation resists viral immunomodulation. The HLA type of each donor mattered for the analysis, because public TCR beta signatures pointed to carriage of CMV infection along with the matching HLA type. Study-level results and caveats: Cumulative frequency of public TCR beta family members discriminated carriers of CMV infection plus the relevant HLA type in this cohort and an independent approximately 350-donor cohort. The ex vivo response was dominated by HLA-C-restricted CMV-specific TCR beta clonotypes, which also provided the single most frequent clonotype in two of eight donors.

From cysteine to phenylalanine, the CDR3 is 14 amino acids long. The DNA shown is the 42-base CDR3, in frame from base 1. The junction carries 8 bases between V and J, which are trimmed by 0 bases and 3 bases respectively. The germline V gene encodes CDR1 SGHTS and CDR2 YDEGEE. Instrument used: Illumina HiSeq 1500. TCRdb ran its own pipeline on the public reads, namely fastp trimming at Q25 and MiXCR clone calling, and kept in-frame beta chains. One record per CDR3 amino acid sequence lists the most common genes and DNA. The table for this sample lists about 74,000 distinct CDR3 sequences; approximately 30% of them were counted only once. 50% to 70% of the sample goes to the ten largest clones. Concerning this clonotype: Its antigen specificity is not known. Per-base quality was not reported, and no clone a single base away is much larger than it.

What this sample's treatment or condition label stands for: in vitro stimulation with specific CMV peptide epitopes to enrich CMV-specific T cells. The clonotype was recovered from a human donor in good health (CMV status not recorded). Some clones in this sample may be carry-over from other donors' samples. Sequenced material: CD8+ T cells from cultured PBMCs, taken from culture after CMV antigen stimulation. This chain joins TRBV5-8 to TRBJ2-3; 6 matching bases give a weak D call of TRBD1. The nucleotide sequence is given as TGTGCCAGCAGCTTGGCTCAGGGGACAGATACGCAGTATTTT. The encoded protein is CASSLAQGTDTQYF.